The entry that follows covers one T cell receptor (beta chain) sequence. Its cognate antigen is unknown. The same CDR3 is also encoded by other DNA sequences in this sample. The data stem from a study of cytotoxic CD8 clonotypes in ibrutinib-treated CLL. As for the study in general: There were, on average, around 260,000 productive templates and 94,082 productive rearrangements per sample. Study results and limitations: Baseline clonality exceeded age-matched healthy donors and tracked circulating CD8+ T-cell counts.

Genomic DNA (around 2 micrograms) was obtained from cryopreserved PBMCs for construction of TCR beta libraries. Germline CDR1 reads SGHRS; CDR2 reads YFSETQ. J was trimmed by 2 bases and V by 2 bases; bases with no gene match: 3. The CDR3 spans 14 residues. Depth targeted 1 in 200,000 to 1 in 1 million T cells, averaging 10x coverage per clonotype. Sequencing used immunoSEQ multiplex PCR; TCRdb keeps in-frame clones, though not all of them. This table holds under 300,000 clones, roughly 76% found once. The sequences come from PBMCs, collected at disease progression, from a patient treated with ibrutinib. This TCR derives from a human donor with chronic lymphocytic leukemia. The chain couples TRBV5-1 to TRBJ2-7; 8 bases line up with TRBD2. The CDR3 protein is CASSLAGDTYEQYF. The CDR3 region has the DNA TGCGCCAGCAGCTTAGCGGGGGACACCTACGAGCAGTACTTC.